These 12 T cell receptor beta chains share one sample of origin, sequenced in a study of radiation and T cells in renal cell carcinoma. Time point described: blood 2 weeks post-SBRT. Treatment here: 15 Gy SBRT to primary tumor, nephrectomy 4 weeks later. Libraries were prepared by immunoSEQ multiplex PCR; TCRdb keeps only in-frame clonotypes and omits some of them. The table lists some 80,000 clones, 86% of them singletons. The sequencing here drew on blood, taken from a patient whose treatment included radiotherapy and nephrectomy. These receptors came from a woman aged 50 to 60 with renal cell carcinoma.

About this clone itself: Other nucleotide sequences from this sample produce the same CDR3. The V and J genes are TRBV6-1 and TRBJ2-3; D gene unclear. Trimming cost V 4 bases and J 0 bases, with 8 bases left between them. CDR1 is MNHNS, CDR2 SASEGT, per germline. The CDR3 has 14 residues. The CDR3 region has the DNA TGTGCCAGCAGTGGCACTCCAAGCACAGATACGCAGTATTTT. Its translation: CASSGTPSTDTQYF.

The chain employs TRBV4-1 and TRBJ1-5; D gene ambiguous. The CDR3 has 15 residues. The V end lost 1 base, the J end lost 1 base, and 8 bases lay between the germline ends. Germline lookup yields CDR1 MGHRA and CDR2 YSYEKL. The CDR3 DNA is TGCGCCAGCAGCCAAGTAGTTTCCAGCAATCAGCCCCAGCATTTT. The encoded protein is CASSQVVSSNQPQHF.

V gene TRBV5-1 combines with J gene TRBJ2-1; tentative D call: TRBD2 (5 bases). Germline assignment: CDR1 SGHRS and CDR2 YFSETQ. Deletions cut 0 bases from V and 7 bases from J, with 14 bases between. CDR3 length equals 15 residues. The CDR3 sequence: CASSLGSGKRNEQFF. In DNA, the CDR3 is TGCGCCAGCAGCTTGGGGTCCGGCAAGCGGAATGAGCAGTTCTTC.

CDR3 region: CASSSYETQYF. The CDR3 DNA is TGTGCCAGCAGTTCTTACGAGACCCAGTACTTC. The chain employs TRBV28 and TRBJ2-5; D is undetermined. The V gene's germline CDR1 is MDHEN and CDR2 SYDVKM. The CDR3 length is 11 residues. V dropped 4 bases and J dropped 5 bases, with 5 bases sitting between them.

The chain uses TRBV5-6 and TRBJ2-3; no clear D. The length of the CDR3 is 11 residues. V lost 4 bases and J lost 6, with 6 bases in between. The V gene's germline CDR1 is SGHDT and CDR2 YYEEEE. The chain's CDR3 is CASSRTDTQYF. The CDR3 bases are TGTGCCAGCAGCAGAACGGATACGCAGTATTTT.

The V and J genes are TRBV2 and TRBJ1-4; D gene unclear. Germline loops: CDR1 SNHLY, CDR2 FYNNEI. The CDR3 spans 14 residues. Between the trimmed V and J ends, which lost 7 bases and 7 bases, there was a span of 16 bases. The DNA for the CDR3 is TGTGCCAGCAAAATCGGAGTAACGGGTGAAAAACTGTTTTTT. Translation: CASKIGVTGEKLFF.

This clone came up once. The CDR3 region is CASSLGQGSGNTIYF. CDR3 bases: TGTGCCAGCAGCCTCGGACAGGGCTCTGGAAACACCATATATTTT. This chain links TRBV4-2 with TRBJ1-3; the match to TRBD1 covers 8 bases. The CDR3 extends over 15 amino acids. Per the germline V gene, CDR1 is LGHNA and CDR2 is YNFKEQ. V trimming: 4 bases; J trimming: 0 bases; junction bases outside the gene matches: 2.

The chain recombines TRBV11-2 with TRBJ2-2; 9 bases are shared with TRBD1. The length of the CDR3 is 15 residues. V shed 5 bases, J shed 5 bases, and the junction held 6 bases outside the gene matches. CDR1 SGHAT and CDR2 FQNNGV come from the germline V gene. Written as DNA, the CDR3 is TGTGCCAGCAGCGGACGGACAGGGGCGACCGGGGAGCTGTTTTTT. Translated, it gives CASSGRTGATGELFF.

In its sample, this clone was seen once. The gene calls are TRBV18 and TRBJ1-1; 10 bases match TRBD1. V lost 3 bases, J lost 4 bases, and 11 bases stayed unmatched. The CDR3 sequence is 17 residues long. From germline, CDR1 is KGHSH and CDR2 LQKENI. The CDR3 DNA reads TGTGCCAGCTCACCCCTTTGGGACAGGGGAGAGGGCACTGAAGCTTTCTTT. The encoded protein is CASSPLWDRGEGTEAFF. Using reference TRBV18 and TRBJ1-1 for the parts outside the CDR3, the full variable domain is NAGVMQNPRHLVRRRGQEARLRCSPMKGHSHVYWYRQLPEEGLKFMVYLQKENIIDESGMPKERFSAEFPKEGPSILRIQQVVRGDSAAYFCASSPLWDRGEGTEAFFGQGTRLTVV.

This clone has a handful of counts. The chain couples TRBV19 to TRBJ2-1; 9 nucleotides match TRBD2. Germline V gene sequence: CDR1 LNHDA, CDR2 SQIVND (reference sequence). CDR3 size: 14 residues. V lost 3 bases to trimming and J lost 8 bases; unmatched junction nucleotides: 5. CDR3 amino acids: CASSMVLAGDEQFF. Here the CDR3 DNA reads TGTGCCAGTAGTATGGTACTAGCGGGCGATGAGCAGTTCTTC. Full variable domain (outside the CDR3, taken from reference TRBV19 and TRBJ2-1): DGGITQSPKYLFRKEGQNVTLSCEQNLNHDAMYWYRQDPGQGLRLIYYSQIVNDFQKGDIAEGYSVSREKKESFPLTVTSAQKNPTAFYLCASSMVLAGDEQFFGPGTRLTVL.

The rearrangement links TRBV6-1 to TRBJ2-7; D might be TRBD1 (5 bases). This CDR3 comprises 14 residues. Germline CDR1 is MNHNS and CDR2 is SASEGT. Trimming cost V 6 bases and J 3 bases, with 15 bases left between them. The CDR3 region is CASRATEVLYEQYF. The CDR3 region has the DNA TGTGCCAGCAGGGCGACAGAAGTCCTCTACGAGCAGTACTTC.

The chain uses TRBV11-2 and TRBJ2-5; TRBD1 is a possible D gene (5 bases). Trimming stripped 5 bases from V and 9 bases from J, with 10 bases between. Germline CDR1 is SGHAT and CDR2 is FQNNGV. CDR3 length equals 11 residues. The CDR3 here is CASSLGESQYF. The DNA for the CDR3 is TGTGCCAGCAGCCTAGGGGAATCCCAGTACTTC. The full variable domain, with the rest looked up from reference TRBV11-2 and TRBJ2-5, is EAGVAQSPRYKIIEKRQSVAFWCNPISGHATLYWYQQILGQGPKLLIQFQNNGVVDDSQLPKDRFSAERLKGVDSTLKIQPAKLEDSAVYLCASSLGESQYFGPGTRLLVL.